This T cell receptor (beta chain) was sequenced during a study of blood T cell repertoires in COVID-19. The data were produced by immunoSEQ multiplex PCR, yet TCRdb's version contains in-frame clones alone and is incomplete. Of tens of thousands of clones listed, 89% are singletons. Trimming stripped 4 bases from V and 6 bases from J, with 15 bases between. Looked up from germline, CDR1 is MDHEN and CDR2 is SYDVKM. The CDR3 spans 14 residues. Sequences were obtained from peripheral blood. The receptor was isolated from a woman over 75 with active COVID-19. The V call is TRBV28, the J call TRBJ1-2; D unclear. The CDR3 DNA reads as TGTGCCAGCAGTTCTCCGAACAGAGCTCATGGCTACACCTTC. It yields the protein CASSSPNRAHGYTF.